This T cell receptor beta chain was identified in a study of cytomegalovirus exposure and HLA in healthy donors. Produced via immunoSEQ multiplex PCR; TCRdb's table is partial and in-frame only. The sample has roughly 220,000 clones, around nine tenths seen once. The CDR3 is 13 residues long. Germline assignment: CDR1 SGHAT and CDR2 FQNNGV. Trimming left V 7 bases short and J 3 bases short, with 13 bases between. This TCR came from a woman aged 18-35 years in good health and CMV-seronegative. V gene TRBV11-2 combines with J gene TRBJ2-7; D might be TRBD1 (6 bases). The source material was PBMCs. DNA for the CDR3: TGTGCCAGCACCACGACAGGTTACTACGAGCAGTACTTC. It translates to CASTTTGYYEQYF.